The present T cell receptor beta chain was sequenced within a study of blood T cell repertoires in COVID-19. Cohorts were based on clinical histories the participants reported. The germline V gene has CDR1 SNHLY and CDR2 FYNNEI. J was trimmed by 0 bases and V by 8 bases; bases with no gene match: 8. The CDR3 runs to 16 residues. Some clones are missing from TCRdb's copy, which holds only in-frame ones; the method was immunoSEQ multiplex PCR. The table includes hundreds of thousands of clones, approximately 78% detected once. The sequence came from a man aged 40-49 years who had been exposed to COVID-19. This chain uses TRBV2 with TRBJ2-4, with 9 bases lining up with TRBD1. Material: PBMCs or T cells enriched from blood (not recorded which). DNA for the CDR3: TGTGCCAGCGGACGTACGGACAGGGGAGCCAAAAACATTCAGTACTTC. It yields the protein CASGRTDRGAKNIQYF.